This TCR beta chain was captured in a study of T cells in Graves' hyperthyroidism and ophthalmopathy. Amplification of TCR beta CDR3 regions was performed using RNA transcripts as template. TCR CDR3 regions were first amplified by RT-PCR with HTBI primers. TCRdb passed the multiplex PCR reads through MiXCR, listing each CDR3 protein once. The table includes hundreds of thousands of distinct CDR3 sequences, 14% to 15% detected once. Thyroid ultrasound and orbital computed tomography, with clinical symptoms and serum thyroxine and TRAb, informed diagnoses. This clonotype was counted many times. CDR1 and CDR2 from the germline V gene are KGHDR and SFDVKD. Trimming stripped 3 bases from V and 5 bases from J, with 9 bases between. This CDR3 comprises 13 residues.

The chain joins TRBV24-1 to TRBJ1-2, with D perhaps TRBD1 (5 bases). The source material was blood. The clonotype originates from a woman aged 30 to 39 with Graves' hyperthyroidism. The CDR3 DNA reads TGTGCCACCAGTGATCCACCAGGGTATGGCTACACCTTC. Amino acid sequence: CATSDPPGYGYTF.